These 29 T cell receptor beta chains originate from one sample sequenced in a study of neurological immune-mediated disorders. TCRdb reanalysed the 5' RACE reads using MiXCR and keeps one entry per CDR3 protein. The repertoire holds roughly 71,000 distinct CDR3 sequences, with less than 4% as singletons. The sample consisted of PBMCs. The receptors derive from a young man with multiple sclerosis.

This clonotype was counted at least ten times. The chain couples TRBV7-9 to TRBJ2-1, with a weak D call TRBD1 (6 bases). Germline-derived CDR1 and CDR2 are SEHNR and FQNEAQ (reference sequence). Trimming took 5 bases from V and 5 from J, leaving 13 bases between them. There are 14 residues in the CDR3. CDR3 loop: CASSHRDTDNEQFF. Written as DNA, the CDR3 is TGTGCCAGCAGCCACCGGGACACGGACAATGAGCAGTTCTTC.

This clonotype was observed a few times. The rearrangement joins TRBV5-1 to TRBJ2-3; D call uncertain. Germline values: CDR1 SGHRS, CDR2 YFSETQ. CDR3 size: 15 residues. Trimming left V 0 bases short and J 0 bases short, with 8 bases between. CDR3 amino acids: CASSLASSSTDTQYF. The CDR3, as DNA: TGCGCCAGCAGCTTGGCCAGTTCTAGCACAGATACGCAGTATTTT.

The sample holds many counts of this clonotype. The chain is built from TRBV5-1 and TRBJ2-3, with D possibly being TRBD1 or TRBD2 (6 bases each). CDR1 is SGHRS and CDR2 is YFSETQ in the germline V gene. Trimming took 0 bases from V and 2 from J, leaving 13 bases between them. This CDR3 is 16 amino acids long. In DNA, the CDR3 is TGCGCCAGCAGCTTGGCCGCGGGACACCCCACAGATACGCAGTATTTT. Its protein is CASSLAAGHPTDTQYF.

The sample holds many counts of this clonotype. The rearrangement links TRBV20-1 to TRBJ1-5; 10 bases agree with TRBD1. With V trimmed by 5 bases and J by 11 bases, 15 bases remained unmatched. The CDR3 totals 15 residues. Per the germline V gene, CDR1 is DFQATT and CDR2 is SNEGSKA (reference sequence). CDR3 bases: TGCAGTGCTCAGGGGGACAGGGGCACGGGATGGGCCCAGCATTTT. This codes for CSAQGDRGTGWAQHF.

This clonotype was detected many times. The chain combines TRBV7-6 with TRBJ2-3; D may be TRBD1 (5 bases). Trimming removed 5 bases from V and 3 bases from J, with 15 bases in between. The CDR3 length is 15 residues. CDR1 and CDR2 from the germline V gene are SGHVS and FNYEAQ. The CDR3: CASSPLGPGTDTQYF. For the CDR3, the DNA is TGTGCCAGCAGCCCCCTTGGGCCAGGGACAGATACGCAGTATTTT. Looking up the rest from reference TRBV7-6 and TRBJ2-3 gives the full variable domain: GAGVSQSPRYKVTKRGQDVALRCDPISGHVSLYWYRQALGQGPEFLTYFNYEAQQDKSGLPNDRFSAERPEGSISTLTIQRTEQRDSAMYRCASSPLGPGTDTQYFGPGTRLTVL.

The chain employs TRBV5-1 and TRBJ2-3; D gene unclear. Germline CDR1 is SGHRS and CDR2 is YFSETQ. V was shortened by 3 bases and J by 0 bases, with 14 bases between the two germline ends. The CDR3 is made up of 16 amino acids. The CDR3, as DNA: TGCGCCAGCAGCTCCCGAGGAGTCCCTAGCACAGATACGCAGTATTTT. This codes for CASSSRGVPSTDTQYF. Filled out from reference TRBV5-1 and TRBJ2-3, the complete variable domain reads KAGVTQTPRYLIKTRGQQVTLSCSPISGHRSVSWYQQTPGQGLQFLFEYFSETQRNKGNFPGRFSGRQFSNSRSEMNVSTLELGDSALYLCASSSRGVPSTDTQYFGPGTRLTVL.

This chain uses TRBV15 with TRBJ1-2, with TRBD1 matching 7 bases. The CDR3 has 17 residues. Germline V gene data show CDR1 as LNHNV and CDR2 as YYDKDF (reference sequence). V lost 1 base and J lost 2; bases outside the gene matches: 10. CDR3 sequence reads: CATSRGGTGAENYGYTF. CDR3 sequence (DNA): TGTGCCACCAGCAGAGGAGGTACAGGGGCCGAAAACTATGGCTACACCTTC.

This clonotype has ten or more counts. J is TRBJ1-5 and V is TRBV5-1; D remains unclear. The CDR3 consists of 16 residues. Trimming took off 4 bases at V and 3 bases at J, with 17 bases between the two ends. The V gene's germline CDR1 is SGHRS and CDR2 YFSETQ. CDR3 sequence reads: CASSPTGKGDNQPQHF. The CDR3 DNA reads as TGCGCCAGCAGCCCAACCGGGAAGGGTGACAATCAGCCCCAGCATTTT.

Many counts were recorded for this clonotype. J is TRBJ1-1 and V is TRBV27; D remains ambiguous. This CDR3 comprises 12 residues. The V gene lost 5 bases and the J gene lost 2 bases, with 6 bases spanning the gap. Germline CDR1 reads MNHEY; CDR2 reads SMNVEV (reference sequence). CDR3 protein: CASSPGNTEAFF. The CDR3 DNA reads as TGTGCCAGCAGTCCAGGTAACACTGAAGCTTTCTTT.

The table lists this clonotype with many counts. The genes are TRBV7-8 and TRBJ2-3, with D unresolved. Germline loops: CDR1 SGHVS, CDR2 FQNEAQ. Between the trimmed V and J ends, which lost 5 bases and 6 bases, there was a span of 15 bases. The CDR3 covers 14 residues. CDR3 nucleotide sequence: TGTGCCAGCAGCCTCATGGCCGCTGAGGATACGCAGTATTTT. Translated: CASSLMAAEDTQYF.

Worth noting for this clonotype: A much larger clone lies one base from this, so it may be a read error. The chain has TRBV9 and TRBJ2-3; unclear D gene. Trimming removed 3 bases at V and 9 bases at J, with 17 bases between. Germline V gene sequence: CDR1 SGDLS, CDR2 YYNGEE. The CDR3 loop spans 14 amino acids. The CDR3 nucleotides read TGTGCCAGCAGCGCGCACAGTAAGACTGAGACGCAGTATTTT. Encoded protein: CASSAHSKTETQYF.

The chain recombines TRBV27 with TRBJ2-2, with D perhaps TRBD2 (5 bases). The CDR3 spans 14 residues. The V gene's germline CDR1 is MNHEY and CDR2 SMNVEV (reference sequence). V was cut by 10 bases and J by 6 bases, with 18 bases left in between. CDR3: CATMGRGDPGELFF. The CDR3 nucleotides are TGTGCCACCATGGGTCGGGGAGACCCCGGGGAGCTGTTTTTT.

This clonotype was counted at least ten times. V usage is TRBV27 and J usage is TRBJ2-5, with D hard to call. The CDR3 spans 13 residues. V was trimmed by 3 bases and J by 5 bases, leaving 10 bases between them. In germline, CDR1 is MNHEY, CDR2 SMNVEV (reference sequence). The CDR3: CASSFSFEETQYF. The CDR3 DNA sequence: TGTGCCAGCAGTTTCAGCTTTGAGGAGACCCAGTACTTC.

The rearrangement uses TRBV6-2 or TRBV6-3 and TRBJ1-1, with D tentatively TRBD1 (5 bases). The CDR3 has 14 amino acids. Trimming took 6 bases from V and 5 from J, leaving 16 bases between them. CDR1 and CDR2 (germline): MNHEY, SVGEGT. CDR3 loop: CASSSGGMETEAFF. The CDR3, as DNA: TGTGCCAGCAGCTCCGGGGGAATGGAGACTGAAGCTTTCTTT.

This clonotype was picked up many times. The rearrangement links TRBV6-4 to TRBJ2-2, with 9 nucleotides matching TRBD2. V shed 0 bases and J 3 bases; nucleotides not matched to a gene: 2. CDR1 is MRHNA, CDR2 SNTAGT, per germline. There are 16 residues in the CDR3. CDR3 sequence reads: CASSDSAGGHTGELFF. The CDR3 DNA is TGTGCCAGCAGTGACTCCGCGGGGGGGCACACCGGGGAGCTGTTTTTT.

The table lists this clonotype with many counts. The chain carries TRBV5-1 and TRBJ2-7, with D tentatively TRBD1 (5 bases). CDR3 length: 15 amino acids. V lost 0 bases and J lost 6, with 16 bases in between. The V gene's germline CDR1 is SGHRS and CDR2 YFSETQ. CDR3 nucleotides: TGCGCCAGCAGCTTGGAGGAGCGCCTGGGGCGCGAGCAGTACTTC. Its translation: CASSLEERLGREQYF.

This clonotype has at least ten counts. The gene calls are TRBV3-1 and TRBJ2-7; possibly TRBD2 for D (6 bases). Germline loops: CDR1 LGHDT, CDR2 YNNKEL (reference sequence). The CDR3 totals 13 residues. V shed 4 bases and J shed 3 bases, with 10 bases lying between them. CDR3 residues: CASSRGLDYEQYF. The CDR3 DNA reads as TGTGCCAGCAGCCGGGGACTCGACTACGAGCAGTACTTC.

This clonotype was counted at least ten times. The V call is TRBV7-2, the J call TRBJ2-1; weak D call: TRBD2 (5 bases). The germline V gene encodes CDR1 SGHTA and CDR2 FQGNSA. CDR3 size: 13 residues. Trimming took off 7 bases at V and 7 bases at J, with 14 bases between the two ends. This CDR3 is CASTHTPGNEQFF. The CDR3 region has the DNA TGTGCCAGCACCCATACCCCGGGGAATGAGCAGTTCTTC.

This clonotype was seen at least ten times. The chain is built from TRBV12-3 or TRBV12-4 and TRBJ1-2, with 9 nucleotides matching TRBD1. This CDR3 has 16 amino acids. Unmatched junction bases numbered 9, after V lost 7 bases and J lost 0 bases. The CDR3 DNA sequence: TGTGCCAGCACCATCGGACAGGGGACTCCTAACTATGGCTACACCTTC. This gives the protein CASTIGQGTPNYGYTF.

This clonotype was seen at least ten times. The chain couples TRBV29-1 to TRBJ2-5, with 9 bases that match TRBD2. V lost 3 bases to trimming and J lost 4 bases; unmatched junction nucleotides: 6. CDR1 is SQVTM, CDR2 ANQGSEA, per germline. The CDR3 totals 14 residues. The CDR3 coding sequence is TGCAGCGTTGATCAGCGGGGGGTCGGAGAGACCCAGTACTTC. Its translation is CSVDQRGVGETQYF.

Many counts were recorded for this clonotype. The V call is TRBV20-1, the J call TRBJ2-3; possibly TRBD2 for D (7 bases). CDR3 length equals 15 residues. Per germline, CDR1 DFQATT and CDR2 SNEGSKA (reference sequence). The V and J ends lost 3 bases and 4 bases respectively, with 17 bases between them. In DNA, the CDR3 is TGCAGTGCTAGTTTTTGGGGGGGCCATGCAGATACGCAGTATTTT. Amino acid sequence: CSASFWGGHADTQYF.

The chain is built from TRBV5-1 and TRBJ2-5; the D is unclear. The germline V and J ends were trimmed by 0 bases and 3 bases, with 9 bases remaining between them. CDR1 is SGHRS and CDR2 is YFSETQ in the germline V gene. The CDR3 extends over 14 amino acids. CDR3 loop: CASSLVSREETQYF. The CDR3 coding sequence is TGCGCCAGCAGCTTGGTTTCAAGGGAAGAGACCCAGTACTTC.

Ten or more counts support this clonotype. V and J are TRBV7-2 and TRBJ1-1; 7 nucleotides align to TRBD1. CDR1 is SGHTA and CDR2 is FQGNSA in the germline V gene. The CDR3 length is 12 residues. V gave up 5 bases and J gave up 8 bases; unmatched junction bases: 5. The CDR3 here is CASSPGRGEAFF. CDR3 DNA sequence: TGTGCCAGCAGCCCGGGCAGGGGGGAAGCTTTCTTT.

On this clonotype itself: This may be a read error, as it is one base from a much larger clone. V is TRBV4-1 and J is TRBJ1-2; D remains unclear. Germline CDR1 and CDR2: MGHRA and YSYEKL. The length of the CDR3 is 14 residues. This CDR3 is CASGHVGKAFRYTF. For the CDR3, the DNA is TGCGCCAGCGGCCACGTAGGAAAGGCTTTTCGCTACACCTTC.

The table lists this clonotype with many counts. The V and J genes are TRBV7-2 and TRBJ2-3; maybe TRBD1 (5 bases). The CDR3 is 16 amino acids. V dropped 1 base and J dropped 4 bases, with 15 bases sitting between them. Germline CDR1 and CDR2: SGHTA and FQGNSA. The CDR3 loop is CASSLVPLRVADTQYF. For the CDR3, the DNA is TGTGCCAGCAGCTTAGTCCCCCTCAGGGTTGCAGATACGCAGTATTTT.

This clonotype showed up many times. The J gene is TRBJ2-7, the V gene TRBV4-3; D gene ambiguous. Germline V gives CDR1 LGHNA, CDR2 YSLEER. The CDR3 is made up of 17 amino acids. Trimming pared 0 bases from V and 2 bases from J, leaving 17 bases between. In DNA, the CDR3 is TGCGCCAGCAGCCAAGAGGGCCTTATTCCATCTACCTACGAGCAGTACTTC. Translation: CASSQEGLIPSTYEQYF.

This clonotype was found many times. The J gene is TRBJ2-1, the V gene TRBV14; 8 bases map to TRBD2. This CDR3 spans 17 amino acids. V shed 0 bases, J shed 4 bases, and the junction held 8 bases outside the gene matches. Germline CDR1 reads SGHDN; CDR2 reads FVKESK. CDR3 residues: CASSQDQWASGYNEQFF. The CDR3 DNA sequence: TGTGCCAGCAGCCAAGATCAGTGGGCTAGCGGGTACAATGAGCAGTTCTTC.

This clonotype showed up many times. CDR3 bases: TGTGCCAGCAGTCCTGAGGGAAAAGAGACCCAGTACTTC. It is translated as CASSPEGKETQYF. The V and J genes are TRBV12-3 or TRBV12-4 and TRBJ2-5; D might be TRBD2 (5 bases). V was cut by 5 bases and J by 3 bases, with 10 bases left in between. The CDR3 runs to 13 residues.

A few counts support this clonotype. Relative to the germline gene, one junction end is altered; a read error may explain this. The chain links TRBV5-6 to TRBJ1-5; 7 positions match TRBD1. The CDR3 has 15 residues. The germline CDR1 and CDR2 sequences are SGHDT and YYEEEE. CDR3 DNA: TGTGCCAGCAGCTTGGCAGACAGGGCGGGTCAGCCCCAGAATTTT. It is translated as CASSLADRAGQPQNF.